Listed here are 21 T cell receptor beta chains from one sample, sequenced in a study of spatial heterogeneity in lung cancer. TCRdb fed the 5' RACE reads into MiXCR, producing one record per CDR3 protein. The sample includes 5,800 or so distinct CDR3 sequences, approximately 18% of them seen just once. Time point specified: sample taken at primary tumor resection. Here the sequenced sample was normal lung tissue next to the tumor, taken at surgery. These receptors all stem from a male donor with early-stage non-small cell lung cancer.

About this clonotype itself: The germline gene is not matched at one end of the junction; a read error may be the cause. V and J are TRBV5-6 and TRBJ2-2; D is possibly TRBD1 or TRBD2 (5 bases each). Germline V gives CDR1 SGHDT, CDR2 YYEEEE. CDR3 length: 14 residues. The CDR3 DNA follows: TGTGCCAGCAGTCTACCTGACGGGCGAGGGGATCTGTTTTTT. It specifies CASSLPDGRGDLFF.

The sample holds a few counts of this clonotype. The chain links TRBV28 to TRBJ2-1; no clear D gene. Deletions cut 3 bases from V and 9 bases from J, with 6 bases between. Per the germline V gene, CDR1 is MDHEN and CDR2 is SYDVKM. This CDR3 has 11 residues. The CDR3 protein is CASSFAVEQFF. The CDR3 DNA reads TGTGCCAGCAGTTTCGCGGTTGAGCAGTTCTTC.

This clonotype is medium-sized within its sample. This chain joins TRBV5-4 and TRBJ2-7; 8 bases map to TRBD1. J was trimmed by 0 bases and V by 4 bases; bases with no gene match: 3. CDR1 is SGHNT and CDR2 is YYREEE in the germline V gene (reference sequence). This CDR3 is 14 amino acids long. The DNA for the CDR3 is TGTGCCAGCAGCCCGGACAGGGTCTCCTACGAGCAGTACTTC. The encoded protein is CASSPDRVSYEQYF.

Judged by abundance, this clonotype is medium-sized. The chain combines TRBV24-1 with TRBJ1-2; D is undetermined. Trimming shortened V by 1 base and J by 4 bases, and 3 bases separated the two germline ends. CDR1 KGHDR and CDR2 SFDVKD come from the germline V gene. The CDR3 sequence is 12 residues long. The CDR3: CATSDFSYGYTF. The CDR3 coding sequence is TGTGCCACCAGTGATTTCAGCTATGGCTACACCTTC.

This clonotype is labeled as medium-sized. The chain joins TRBV29-1 to TRBJ1-1; D unclear. CDR1 and CDR2 from the germline V gene are SQVTM and ANQGSEA. Deletions cut 6 bases from V and 4 bases from J, with 6 bases between. The CDR3 runs 10 residues. This CDR3 reads CSVESTEAFF. The CDR3 nucleotides are TGCAGCGTGGAGAGCACTGAAGCTTTCTTT.

In this sample, this clonotype turned up a few times. The J gene is TRBJ2-3, the V gene TRBV5-4; 7 nucleotides line up with TRBD2. Trimming took 1 base from V and 2 from J; bases not matched to a gene: 4. The germline V gene encodes CDR1 SGHNT and CDR2 YYREEE (reference sequence). The CDR3 sequence is 15 residues long. Written as DNA, the CDR3 is TGTGCCAGCAGCTTGACGGGAGGCCCCACAGATACGCAGTATTTT. Protein sequence: CASSLTGGPTDTQYF. Full variable domain (missing parts from reference TRBV5-4 and TRBJ2-3): ETGVTQSPTHLIKTRGQQVTLRCSSQSGHNTVSWYQQALGQGPQFIFQYYREEENGRGNFPPRFSGLQFPNYSSELNVNALELDDSALYLCASSLTGGPTDTQYFGPGTRLTVL.

This clonotype has just a few counts. J is TRBJ2-1 and V is TRBV30, with 9 nucleotides matching TRBD2. The CDR3 has 14 amino acids. The V gene's germline CDR1 is GTSNPN and CDR2 SVGIG (reference sequence). V gave up 2 bases and J gave up 8 bases; unmatched junction bases: 7. This CDR3 is CAWSPSGTSHEQFF. CDR3 nucleotide sequence: TGTGCCTGGAGTCCCTCCGGGACTAGCCATGAGCAGTTCTTC.

Sample share makes this clonotype medium-sized. The V and J genes are TRBV7-6 and TRBJ2-1; 12 bases fit TRBD2. This CDR3 has 16 amino acids. CDR1 SGHVS and CDR2 FNYEAQ come from the germline V gene. V lost 6 bases, J lost 5 bases, and 8 bases stayed unmatched. CDR3 nucleotide sequence: TGTGCCAGCAGTCCTCGACTAGCGGGAGATGACAATGAGCAGTTCTTC. Translated: CASSPRLAGDDNEQFF.

The chain carries TRBV5-1 and TRBJ2-5; D is uncertain. CDR3 length: 14 residues. Between the trimmed V and J ends, which lost 0 bases and 1 base, there was a span of 7 bases. The germline V gene encodes CDR1 SGHRS and CDR2 YFSETQ. CDR3 nucleotide sequence: TGCGCCAGCAGCTTGGGGTTCAGCCAAGAGACCCAGTACTTC. Protein sequence: CASSLGFSQETQYF.

V is TRBV7-9 and J is TRBJ1-1, with a weak D call TRBD1 (5 bases). Germline values: CDR1 SEHNR, CDR2 FQNEAQ (reference sequence). The CDR3 sequence is 14 residues long. With 6 bases removed from V and 1 base from J, the gap between germline ends came to 12 bases. The CDR3 region has the DNA TGTGCCAGCAGTGCCTTGACAGCGAACACTGAAGCTTTCTTT. This translates into CASSALTANTEAFF.

With regard to this clonotype: A read error is likely, as this CDR3 ends without the conserved phenylalanine or tryptophan. The gene calls are TRBV20-1 and TRBJ2-1; D not resolved. Between the trimmed V and J ends, which lost 0 bases and 0 bases, there was a span of 12 bases. CDR1 is DFQATT and CDR2 is SNEGSKA in the germline V gene (reference sequence). The CDR3 covers 16 residues. The CDR3 nucleotides are TGCAGTGCTAGAGATGGGCGTTCCAGCTCCTACAATGAGCAGTTCTAC. It codes for CSARDGRSSSYNEQFY.

This clonotype has only a few counts. The chain carries TRBV28 and TRBJ1-5; D is possibly TRBD1 (5 bases). Germline V CDR1 and CDR2: MDHEN, SYDVKM. V lost 4 bases and J lost 0, with 16 bases in between. The CDR3 covers 17 residues. The CDR3 coding sequence is TGTGCCAGCAGTTGGAGGGACCTGCTTAATAGCAATCAGCCCCAGCATTTT. Its protein is CASSWRDLLNSNQPQHF.

The chain employs TRBV2 and TRBJ1-5; 7 nucleotides match TRBD1. Germline lookup yields CDR1 SNHLY and CDR2 FYNNEI. The CDR3 is 13 amino acids. J lost 6 bases, V lost 7 bases, and 6 bases had no gene match. The CDR3 loop reads CASNLGGGQPQHF. In nucleotides, the CDR3 is TGTGCCAGCAATCTAGGGGGCGGTCAGCCCCAGCATTTT.

This clonotype has just a few counts. The CDR3 DNA is TGTGCCAGCAGTCAATGGGGTCAGCCCCAGCATTTT. Its translation: CASSQWGQPQHF. The chain links TRBV6-6 to TRBJ1-5; no firm D call. The CDR3 is made up of 12 amino acids. The germline V and J ends were trimmed by 5 bases and 6 bases, with 8 bases remaining between them. CDR1 is MNHNY, CDR2 SVGAGI, per germline (reference sequence).

The chain recombines TRBV6-5 with TRBJ2-1, with D possibly matching TRBD2 (6 bases). Germline CDR1 is MNHEY and CDR2 is SVGAGI. V was cut by 5 bases and J by 3 bases, with 11 bases left in between. CDR3 length: 14 amino acids. The CDR3 nucleotides read TGTGCCAGCAGTGGGGCGGGACTCTACAATGAGCAGTTCTTC. Protein sequence: CASSGAGLYNEQFF.

The chain recombines TRBV20-1 with TRBJ2-7; 9 nucleotides line up with TRBD2. V shed 5 bases, J shed 4 bases, and the junction held 6 bases outside the gene matches. The germline V gene has CDR1 DFQATT and CDR2 SNEGSKA (reference sequence). This CDR3 has 13 residues. For the CDR3, the DNA is TGCAGTGCTGGCCGGCTAGCGGGGTACGAGCAGTACTTC. Protein: CSAGRLAGYEQYF.

The J gene is TRBJ2-5, the V gene TRBV11-2; possibly TRBD2 for D (5 bases). V was trimmed by 5 bases and J by 2 bases, leaving 9 bases between them. This CDR3 has 13 residues. Germline values: CDR1 SGHAT, CDR2 FQNNGV. The CDR3 loop reads CASSRLNQETQYF. For the CDR3, the DNA is TGTGCCAGCAGCCGACTAAATCAAGAGACCCAGTACTTC.

This clonotype rates as medium-sized. This sequence joins TRBV28 and TRBJ2-3; D remains ambiguous. This CDR3 has 13 residues. Germline V gene data show CDR1 as MDHEN and CDR2 as SYDVKM. V was pared by 5 bases and J by 4 bases, with 10 bases between. CDR3: CASSTSTPDTQYF. Written as DNA, the CDR3 is TGTGCCAGCAGTACCTCAACGCCAGATACGCAGTATTTT.

The rearrangement links TRBV27 to TRBJ2-7; 9 bases fit TRBD2. V lost 6 bases, J lost 8 bases, and 11 bases stayed unmatched. CDR1 and CDR2 (germline): MNHEY, SMNVEV (reference sequence). The CDR3 covers 14 residues. CDR3 nucleotides: TGTGCCAGCAGCCGAGTAGGGCGGGAGGGAAAGCAGTACTTC. Its translation is CASSRVGREGKQYF.

This clonotype was recorded a few times. V is TRBV11-3 and J is TRBJ2-1, with 12 bases fitting TRBD2. The CDR3 has 19 amino acids. V shed 0 bases and J 7 bases; nucleotides not matched to a gene: 13. The germline CDR1 and CDR2 sequences are SGHNT and YENEEA. CDR3 sequence reads: CASSLDRPSGRARGNEQFF. CDR3 nucleotide sequence: TGTGCCAGCAGCTTAGATCGCCCTAGCGGGAGGGCCCGGGGGAATGAGCAGTTCTTC. The full variable domain, completed using reference TRBV11-3 and TRBJ2-1, is EAGVVQSPRYKIIEKKQPVAFWCNPISGHNTLYWYLQNLGQGPELLIRYENEEAVDDSQLPKDRFSAERLKGVDSTLKIQPAELGDSAVYLCASSLDRPSGRARGNEQFFGPGTRLTVL.

V gene TRBV20-1 combines with J gene TRBJ2-7; no clear D gene. The CDR3 extends over 13 amino acids. Germline V lookup: CDR1 DFQATT, CDR2 SNEGSKA (reference sequence). Trimming stripped 3 bases from V and 0 bases from J, with 9 bases between. In nucleotides, the CDR3 is TGCAGTGCTAGCTCGACTTTCTCCTACGAGCAGTACTTC. This translates into CSASSTFSYEQYF.